This passage covers 16 T cell receptor beta chains from one sample sequenced in a study of T cell repertoires in cytomegalovirus infection. MiXCR, run by TCRdb on the reads, gives a single entry per CDR3 protein. This repertoire shows 680,000 or so distinct CDR3 sequences, around a third found once; its top ten account for roughly 18%. These TCRs are of unknown antigen specificity. The sequencing used cultured PBMCs, collected from culture after CMV antigen stimulation. The source of these receptors is a human donor in good health (CMV status not recorded). Some clones in this sample may be carry-over from other donors' samples.

The table lists this clonotype with a few counts. DNA for the CDR3: TGTGCCAGCAGCTCCATAAGGGACCTTAAAACTGGAAACACCATATATTTT. It codes for CASSSIRDLKTGNTIYF. The rearrangement joins TRBV11-2 to TRBJ1-3; possibly TRBD1 for D (5 bases). Trimming took off 4 bases at V and 2 bases at J, with 18 bases between the two ends. There are 17 residues in the CDR3. Germline V gives CDR1 SGHAT, CDR2 FQNNGV.

This chain links TRBV4-2 with TRBJ2-1; TRBD2 aligns across 9 bases. Germline V lookup: CDR1 LGHNA, CDR2 YNFKEQ. V lost 1 base, J lost 15 bases, and 16 bases stayed unmatched. This CDR3 has 16 amino acids. The CDR3 loop is CASSQGSSGGKGVVFF. The CDR3 bases are TGTGCCAGCAGCCAAGGGTCCAGCGGGGGGAAAGGGGTTGTGTTCTTC.

The genes are TRBV12-3 or TRBV12-4 and TRBJ2-7, with 7 bases identical to TRBD2. V gave up 6 bases and J gave up 5 bases; unmatched junction bases: 19. The CDR3 totals 17 residues. The CDR3 bases are TGTGCCAGCAGCCCTAGCGTAGTGGCGGGAGCTTACCACGAGCAGTACTTC. Translation gives CASSPSVVAGAYHEQYF.

In its sample, this clonotype was seen a few times. CDR3 in DNA: TGTGCCAGCAGCGCCCTTAGCGGGGTTGAGACCCAGTACTTC. Translated, it gives CASSALSGVETQYF. The rearrangement links TRBV12-3 or TRBV12-4 to TRBJ2-5; the match to TRBD2 covers 8 bases. Trimming cost V 6 bases and J 5 bases; bases outside gene matches: 8. This CDR3 has 14 amino acids.

The rearrangement links TRBV7-2 to TRBJ2-3; 9 nucleotides agree with TRBD2. V lost 8 bases to trimming and J lost 4 bases; unmatched junction nucleotides: 4. Germline V lookup: CDR1 SGHTA, CDR2 FQGNSA. The CDR3 is 13 residues long. The CDR3 spells CASQRGGADTQYF. CDR3 in DNA: TGTGCCAGCCAGCGCGGGGGGGCAGATACGCAGTATTTT. Supplemented by reference TRBV7-2 and TRBJ2-3, the full variable domain reads GAGVSQSPSNKVTEKGKDVELRCDPISGHTALYWYRQSLGQGLEFLIYFQGNSAPDKSGLPSDRFSAERTGGSVSTLTIQRTQQEDSAVYLCASQRGGADTQYFGPGTRLTVL.

The V gene is TRBV11-2, the J gene TRBJ2-5, with a possible D match to TRBD1 (5 bases). V lost 6 bases and J lost 1, with 18 bases in between. The germline CDR1 and CDR2 sequences are SGHAT and FQNNGV. The CDR3 contains 16 residues. DNA of the CDR3: TGTGCCAGCAGGGACCCCGGTAGGACAACCCAAGAGACCCAGTACTTC. This codes for CASRDPGRTTQETQYF.

The V call is TRBV4-2, the J call TRBJ2-7; 8 bases match TRBD1. The CDR3 runs 15 residues. V lost 4 bases to trimming and J lost 2 bases; unmatched junction nucleotides: 7. Germline CDR1 is LGHNA and CDR2 is YNFKEQ. The CDR3: CASSRTQGEAYEQYF. In nucleotides, the CDR3 is TGTGCCAGCAGCCGTACACAGGGGGAAGCCTACGAGCAGTACTTC.

This clonotype was counted only a few times. The chain recombines TRBV5-3 with TRBJ1-1, with TRBD1 identical over 8 bases. TRBV5-3 counts as an open reading frame of uncertain function. V trimming: 8 bases; J trimming: 3 bases; junction bases outside the gene matches: 12. The CDR3 length is 15 residues. CDR3 nucleotide sequence: TGTGCCAGCAGATCAGACAGGGGCAGATACACTGAAGCTTTCTTT. This encodes CASRSDRGRYTEAFF.

The gene calls are TRBV3-1 and TRBJ2-7, with D possibly TRBD2 on 6 matching bases. Trimming cost V 1 base and J 0 bases, with 7 bases left between them. Germline assignment: CDR1 LGHDT and CDR2 YNNKEL (reference sequence). The CDR3 covers 14 residues. Here the CDR3 DNA reads TGTGCCAGCAGCCAAGGACTAGACTCCTACGAGCAGTACTTC. Translation gives CASSQGLDSYEQYF.

This chain joins TRBV11-2 and TRBJ2-5; TRBD1 might be the D (6 bases). From germline, CDR1 is SGHAT and CDR2 FQNNGV. Trimming cost V 3 bases and J 5 bases, with 16 bases left between them. The CDR3 has 15 residues. The CDR3 protein is CASSFYGPQGETQYF. The DNA of the CDR3 is TGTGCCAGCAGCTTTTACGGGCCGCAGGGGGAGACCCAGTACTTC.

As DNA, the CDR3 is TGTGCCAGCAGTTACTCGCGGACCTATTCACCCCTCCACTTT. Translation: CASSYSRTYSPLHF. The chain links TRBV6-5 to TRBJ1-6; D gene unclear. The CDR3 spans 14 residues. Germline V gene data show CDR1 as MNHEY and CDR2 as SVGAGI. The V end was cut by 0 bases, the J end by 8 bases, with 8 bases between.

The chain carries TRBV19 and TRBJ2-3, with 10 nucleotides matching TRBD2. V lost 3 bases to trimming and J lost 4 bases; unmatched junction nucleotides: 10. The CDR3 loop spans 17 amino acids. Germline CDR1 LNHDA, CDR2 SQIVND (reference sequence). The DNA of the CDR3 is TGTGCCAGTAGTATCAGGGGACTAGCGTACATGGCAGATACGCAGTATTTT. Translated: CASSIRGLAYMADTQYF.

This clonotype was picked up a small number of times. The chain employs TRBV7-8 and TRBJ2-1, with 8 bases lining up with TRBD1. The germline V gene has CDR1 SGHVS and CDR2 FQNEAQ. The CDR3 has 14 residues. Trimming cost V 10 bases and J 5 bases; bases outside gene matches: 10. In DNA, the CDR3 is TGTGCCACCCTAACCGGGACAGGAGACAATGAGCAGTTCTTC. This sequence encodes CATLTGTGDNEQFF.

This clonotype was seen a handful of times. The chain has TRBV5-1 and TRBJ2-3; tentatively, D is TRBD1 (5 bases). The CDR3 is 15 amino acids. Trimming removed 2 bases from V and 3 bases from J, with 13 bases in between. CDR1 SGHRS and CDR2 YFSETQ come from the germline V gene. The CDR3 nucleotides are TGCGCCAGCAGCTTCCAGGGTTATGGGACAGATACGCAGTATTTT. It is translated as CASSFQGYGTDTQYF.

This CDR3 reads CASSQAGDRGGSPLHF. The CDR3 DNA reads as TGCGCCAGCAGCCAAGCGGGGGACAGGGGTGGTTCACCCCTCCACTTT. This chain joins TRBV4-1 and TRBJ1-6; TRBD1 matches 10 bases. Per the germline V gene, CDR1 is MGHRA and CDR2 is YSYEKL. V was clipped by 1 base and J by 9 bases; unmatched bases: 6. The CDR3 sequence is 16 residues long.

This clonotype was found many times. The chain recombines TRBV5-4 with TRBJ1-6, with no clear D. V lost 4 bases and J lost 8, with 7 bases in between. CDR3 length: 12 residues. Looked up from germline, CDR1 is SGHNT and CDR2 is YYREEE (reference sequence). The DNA of the CDR3 is TGTGCCAGCAGCCGTTATGATTCACCCCTCCACTTT. It translates to CASSRYDSPLHF.